A single sample is the source of the 18 T cell receptor beta chains below, sequenced in a study of blood T cell repertoires in COVID-19. Sequencing was performed with immunoSEQ multiplex PCR; in TCRdb, only in-frame clones are kept and a portion is missing. The table lists over 200,000 clones, 70% to 90% of them singletons. Sequenced: peripheral blood. Receptors were obtained from a woman younger than 35 who had recovered from COVID-19.

The chain carries TRBV5-4 and TRBJ2-1; TRBD2 aligns across 13 bases. Germline V gene data show CDR1 as SGHNT and CDR2 as YYREEE (reference sequence). CDR3 size: 15 residues. V dropped 4 bases and J dropped 10; count of bases not matched to a gene: 8. CDR3 protein: CASSDRTSGRREQFF. CDR3 bases: TGTGCCAGCAGCGACCGGACTAGCGGGAGACGCGAGCAGTTCTTC.

The V and J genes are TRBV15 and TRBJ2-3; the D gene is possibly TRBD2 (5 bases). The ends were cut back, 1 base at V and 3 bases at J, with 11 bases in the middle. This CDR3 has 15 residues. Germline V gene data show CDR1 as LNHNV and CDR2 as YYDKDF (reference sequence). CDR3 loop: CATSRAGYSTDTQYF. The CDR3 bases are TGTGCCACCAGCAGAGCGGGGTATAGTACAGATACGCAGTATTTT. Full variable domain (missing parts from reference TRBV15 and TRBJ2-3): DAMVIQNPRYQVTQFGKPVTLSCSQTLNHNVMYWYQQKSSQAPKLLFHYYDKDFNNEADTPDNFQSRRPNTSFCFLDIRSPGLGDTAMYLCATSRAGYSTDTQYFGPGTRLTVL.

This clone showed up just a few times. V gene TRBV6-2 or TRBV6-3 combines with J gene TRBJ1-2; 9 positions match TRBD1. This CDR3 spans 14 amino acids. The trim removed 2 bases at V and 6 bases at J, leaving 4 bases unmatched. Germline V gives CDR1 MNHEY, CDR2 SVGEGT. This CDR3 is CASSYTGTGNGYTF. The CDR3 bases are TGTGCCAGCAGTTACACTGGGACAGGGAATGGCTACACCTTC.

The gene calls are TRBV3-1 (or the pseudogene TRBV3-2) and TRBJ2-2; D is uncertain. Per the germline V gene, CDR1 is LGHDT and CDR2 is YNNKEL (reference sequence). V lost 1 base and J lost 1, with 10 bases in between. CDR3 length: 16 residues. CDR3 bases: TGTGCCAGCAGCCAAGGAGGTATAGGGAACACCGGGGAGCTGTTTTTT. Its translation: CASSQGGIGNTGELFF.

The J gene is TRBJ2-1, the V gene TRBV5-4; TRBD1 matches at 7 bases. The CDR3 runs to 14 residues. Per germline, CDR1 SGHNT and CDR2 YYREEE (reference sequence). The trim removed 4 bases at V and 5 bases at J, leaving 6 bases unmatched. CDR3 DNA: TGTGCCAGCAGCCCCGGGACAGCTGACAATGAGCAGTTCTTC. Its translation: CASSPGTADNEQFF.

J is TRBJ1-2 and V is TRBV19; weak D call: TRBD1 (6 bases). The CDR3 sequence is 13 residues long. Germline values: CDR1 LNHDA, CDR2 SQIVND (reference sequence). Trimming removed 3 bases from V and 3 bases from J, with 8 bases in between. CDR3 sequence reads: CASSIEGDYGYTF. The DNA of the CDR3 is TGTGCCAGTAGTATTGAGGGGGACTATGGCTACACCTTC.

The V call is TRBV9, the J call TRBJ1-2; weak D call: TRBD1 (5 bases). Germline values: CDR1 SGDLS, CDR2 YYNGEE. V lost 0 bases, J lost 5 bases, and 14 bases lay in between. CDR3 length: 15 residues. CDR3 loop: CASSVGGGAQYGYTF. CDR3 in DNA: TGTGCCAGCAGCGTAGGCGGAGGGGCGCAGTATGGCTACACCTTC.

Comment on this clone: The same CDR3 can be traced to other DNA sequences in this sample. V is TRBV11-2 and J is TRBJ2-3; no definite D call. Trimming cost V 5 bases and J 3 bases, with 3 bases left between them. CDR1 SGHAT and CDR2 FQNNGV come from the germline V gene. The CDR3 is made up of 11 amino acids. CDR3 sequence reads: CASSQTDTQYF. The CDR3 nucleotides are TGTGCCAGCAGCCAAACAGATACGCAGTATTTT.

This clone was picked up one time. This chain joins TRBV9 and TRBJ2-1, with TRBD2 matching over 14 bases. The CDR3 extends over 16 amino acids. V was pared by 4 bases and J by 8 bases, with 8 bases of the junction left unmatched. In germline, CDR1 is SGDLS, CDR2 YYNGEE. The CDR3 loop reads CASSSRLAGGSDEQFF. For the CDR3, the DNA is TGTGCCAGCAGCTCTCGACTAGCGGGAGGGTCAGATGAGCAGTTCTTC.

This clone was seen more than once but under ten times. The rearrangement joins TRBV19 to TRBJ1-4; D unclear. Per germline, CDR1 LNHDA and CDR2 SQIVND (reference sequence). The CDR3 covers 12 residues. Trimming stripped 11 bases from V and 8 bases from J, with 15 bases between. CDR3 DNA sequence: TGTGCCCCCTACGTGGGAGGAGAAAAACTGTTTTTT. It codes for CAPYVGGEKLFF.

V gene TRBV30 combines with J gene TRBJ1-1; D unresolved. CDR3 length equals 13 residues. Trimming took off 2 bases at V and 1 base at J, with 8 bases between the two ends. Per the germline V gene, CDR1 is GTSNPN and CDR2 is SVGIG (reference sequence). The CDR3 coding sequence is TGTGCCTGGAGTCAGCGAAGGAACACTGAAGCTTTCTTT. As protein: CAWSQRRNTEAFF.

The chain joins TRBV7-2 to TRBJ2-2; 11 nucleotides align to TRBD2. Germline V CDR1 and CDR2: SGHTA, FQGNSA. This CDR3 is 15 amino acids long. Trimming took 5 bases from V and 5 from J; bases not matched to a gene: 4. The CDR3 sequence is CASSILAGGTGELFF. Written as DNA, the CDR3 is TGTGCCAGCAGCATTCTAGCGGGAGGAACCGGGGAGCTGTTTTTT.

The chain couples TRBV13 to TRBJ1-1; D remains unclear. There are 15 residues in the CDR3. Germline V gene lookup returns CDR1 PRHDT and CDR2 FYEKMQ (reference sequence). V lost 1 base and J lost 0, with 9 bases in between. The DNA for the CDR3 is TGTGCCAGCAGCTTAGCACCCGGGGTGAACACTGAAGCTTTCTTT. Translation gives CASSLAPGVNTEAFF.

This rearrangement joins TRBV10-1 to TRBJ1-2; D is undetermined. V shed 2 bases and J shed 2 bases, with 9 bases lying between them. This CDR3 region has 14 residues. Germline CDR1 is WNHNN and CDR2 is SYGVQD (reference sequence). The CDR3 nucleotides are TGCGCCAGCAGTGAGGGGCACTTAAACTATGGCTACACCTTC. It translates to CASSEGHLNYGYTF.

V and J are TRBV12-3 or TRBV12-4 and TRBJ2-1, with D tentatively TRBD2 (5 bases). The CDR3 contains 11 residues. The V end was cut by 1 base, the J end by 12 bases, with 7 bases between. The CDR3: CASSLGAAQFF. For the CDR3, the DNA is TGTGCCAGCAGTTTAGGAGCGGCGCAGTTCTTC.

The chain combines TRBV5-1 with TRBJ1-2, with D possibly matching TRBD1 (6 bases). V dropped 2 bases and J dropped 3 bases, with 11 bases sitting between them. The CDR3 length is 14 residues. Germline lookup yields CDR1 SGHRS and CDR2 YFSETQ. In nucleotides, the CDR3 is TGCGCCAGCAGCTTCGCAGGGGTTGACTATGGCTACACCTTC. It is translated as CASSFAGVDYGYTF.

The CDR3 is CASSETGDTEAFF. The CDR3 bases are TGTGCCAGCAGCGAAACAGGGGACACTGAAGCTTTCTTT. The rearrangement links TRBV14 to TRBJ1-1; 7 nucleotides align to TRBD1. Germline values: CDR1 SGHDN, CDR2 FVKESK. This CDR3 is 13 amino acids long. The V gene end was trimmed by 5 bases and the J gene end by 3 bases; junction bases not matched to a gene: 3.

This clone was found once. The genes are TRBV5-4 and TRBJ2-2; TRBD1 might be the D (5 bases). Per the germline V gene, CDR1 is SGHNT and CDR2 is YYREEE (reference sequence). The CDR3 length is 12 residues. The V end was cut by 6 bases, the J end by 5 bases, with 8 bases between. The CDR3 nucleotides read TGTGCCAGCATGACAGTTACCGGGGAGCTGTTTTTT. Translation gives CASMTVTGELFF.